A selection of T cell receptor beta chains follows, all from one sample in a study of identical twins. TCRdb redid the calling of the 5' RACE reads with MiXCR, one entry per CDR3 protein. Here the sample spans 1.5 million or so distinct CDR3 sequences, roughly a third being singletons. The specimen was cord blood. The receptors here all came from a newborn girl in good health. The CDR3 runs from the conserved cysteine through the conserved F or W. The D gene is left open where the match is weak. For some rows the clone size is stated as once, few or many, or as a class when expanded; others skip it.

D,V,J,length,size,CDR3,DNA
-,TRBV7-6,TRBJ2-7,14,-,CASSLESRAYEQYF,TGTGCCAGCAGCTTAGAAAGCAGGGCCTACGAGCAGTACTTC
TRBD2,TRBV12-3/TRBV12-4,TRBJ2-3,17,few,CASSSSSGLYQTDTQYF,TGTGCCAGCAGTTCCTCTAGCGGGCTTTATCAAACAGATACGCAGTATTTT
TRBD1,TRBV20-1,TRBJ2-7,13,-,CSARGTGKSEQYF,TGCAGTGCTAGGGGGACAGGGAAGTCGGAGCAGTACTTC
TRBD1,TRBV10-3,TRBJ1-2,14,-,CAISEPGQDYGYTF,TGTGCCATCAGTGAGCCGGGACAGGACTATGGCTACACCTTC
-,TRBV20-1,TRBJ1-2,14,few,CSATPVAAPYGYTF,TGCAGTGCTACCCCCGTCGCCGCGCCTTATGGCTACACCTTC
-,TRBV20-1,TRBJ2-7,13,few,CSASRLPGNEQYF,TGCAGTGCTAGCCGTCTCCCGGGGAACGAGCAGTACTTC
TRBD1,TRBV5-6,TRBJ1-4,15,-,CASSGGQGANEKLFF,TGTGCCAGCAGCGGAGGACAGGGCGCCAATGAAAAACTGTTTTTT
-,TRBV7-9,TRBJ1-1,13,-,CASSRGQETEAFF,TGTGCCAGCAGCCGGGGCCAGGAGACTGAAGCTTTCTTT
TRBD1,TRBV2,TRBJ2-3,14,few,CASRTDRAADTQYF,TGTGCCAGCAGAACCGACAGGGCAGCAGATACGCAGTATTTT
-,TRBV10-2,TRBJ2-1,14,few,CASSEGGNYNEQFF,TGCGCCAGCAGTGAAGGGGGAAACTACAATGAGCAGTTCTTC
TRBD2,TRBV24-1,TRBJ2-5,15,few,CATSEGGLAEETQYF,TGTGCCACCAGTGAAGGTGGGCTAGCGGAAGAGACCCAGTACTTC
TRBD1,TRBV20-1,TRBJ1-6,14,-,CSATSGTANSPLHF,TGCAGTGCGACCAGCGGGACAGCAAATTCACCCCTCCACTTT
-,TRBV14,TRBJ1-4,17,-,CASSPEGTGRTNEKLFF,TGTGCCAGCAGCCCCGAGGGGACCGGGCGTACTAATGAAAAACTGTTTTTT
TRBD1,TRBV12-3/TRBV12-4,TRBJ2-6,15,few,CAIRTGVRGANVLTF,TGTGCCATCCGGACAGGGGTGAGAGGGGCCAACGTCCTGACTTTC
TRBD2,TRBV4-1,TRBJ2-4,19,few,CASSQELAASGVAKNIQYF,TGCGCCAGCAGCCAAGAATTGGCAGCTAGCGGAGTAGCCAAAAACATTCAGTACTTC
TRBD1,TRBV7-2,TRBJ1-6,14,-,CASSYRGLNSPLHF,TGTGCCAGCAGCTACAGGGGGCTTAATTCACCCCTCCACTTT
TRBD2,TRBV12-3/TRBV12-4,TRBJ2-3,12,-,CASGGVADTQYF,TGTGCCAGCGGGGGGGTGGCAGATACGCAGTATTTT
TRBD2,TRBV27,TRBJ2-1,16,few,CASSLRWAGATNEQFF,TGTGCCAGCAGTTTACGGTGGGCGGGAGCGACCAATGAGCAGTTCTTC
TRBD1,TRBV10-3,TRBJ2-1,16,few,CAISESLTGRDNEQFF,TGTGCCATCAGTGAGTCTCTGACAGGGCGGGACAATGAGCAGTTCTTC
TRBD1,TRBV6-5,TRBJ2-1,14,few,CASSYPGQGNEQFF,TGTGCCAGCAGTTACCCGGGACAGGGAAATGAGCAGTTCTTC
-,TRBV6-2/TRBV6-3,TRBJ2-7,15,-,CASSYPGHSGYEQYF,TGTGCCAGCAGTTACCCTGGACATTCGGGGTACGAGCAGTACTTC
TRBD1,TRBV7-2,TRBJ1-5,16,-,CASSLATGWSNQPQHF,TGTGCCAGCAGCTTAGCGACAGGGTGGAGCAATCAGCCCCAGCATTTT